This T cell receptor (beta chain) was captured in a study of cytomegalovirus exposure and HLA in healthy donors. CDR1 and CDR2 (germline): SQVTM, ANQGSEA. CDR3 length equals 12 residues. V was clipped by 4 bases and J by 4 bases, with 8 bases between them. 60 Vbeta and 13 Jbeta primers were used in PCR. The assay was immunoSEQ multiplex PCR, and TCRdb's table has in-frame clones only and misses some. The top ten hold 5.5% to 7% of the sample, which has approximately 88,000 clones, 78% seen once. Source material: PBMCs. The rearrangement joins TRBV29-1 to TRBJ1-5; D gene unclear. The sequence was obtained from a man younger than 35 in good health and CMV-seropositive. The DNA for the CDR3 is TGCAGCGTTGGAGCTAGAAATCAGCCCCAGCATTTT. Its protein product is CSVGARNQPQHF. Based on the CDR3 plus reference TRBV29-1 and TRBJ1-5, the full variable domain is SAVISQKPSRDICQRGTSLTIQCQVDSQVTMMFWYRQQPGQSLTLIATANQGSEATYESGFVIDKFPISRPNLTFSTLTVSNMSPEDSSIYLCSVGARNQPQHFGDGTRLSIL.